This T cell receptor beta chain derives from a study of cytomegalovirus exposure and HLA in healthy donors. Study-level results: Among TCR sequences, most were rare, though some public TCRs appeared in many donors. The classifier was said to identify cytomegalovirus status with high specificity and sensitivity. The authors listed 150 or so TCR beta chains as cytomegalovirus-associated.

This CDR3 comprises 16 residues. From germline, CDR1 is LNHNV and CDR2 YYDKDF (reference sequence). Unmatched junction bases numbered 3, after V lost 1 base and J lost 2 bases. Some clones are missing from TCRdb's copy, which holds only in-frame ones; the method was immunoSEQ multiplex PCR. The table shows 150,000 to 200,000 clones, with 85% to 90% occurring only once. The donors were part of the validation cohort of 100 to 150 subjects. That cohort was separate from the first cohort, which comprised 700 or so subjects. As regards this clone: No antigen is known for it.

The sequencing sample was made of PBMCs. This rearrangement joins TRBV15 to TRBJ2-7; TRBD2 matches 12 bases. The TCR comes from a woman aged 30 to 39 in good health and CMV-seronegative. The CDR3 loop is CATSRGGLAGAYEQYF. CDR3 in DNA: TGTGCCACCAGCAGAGGGGGACTAGCGGGTGCCTACGAGCAGTACTTC.